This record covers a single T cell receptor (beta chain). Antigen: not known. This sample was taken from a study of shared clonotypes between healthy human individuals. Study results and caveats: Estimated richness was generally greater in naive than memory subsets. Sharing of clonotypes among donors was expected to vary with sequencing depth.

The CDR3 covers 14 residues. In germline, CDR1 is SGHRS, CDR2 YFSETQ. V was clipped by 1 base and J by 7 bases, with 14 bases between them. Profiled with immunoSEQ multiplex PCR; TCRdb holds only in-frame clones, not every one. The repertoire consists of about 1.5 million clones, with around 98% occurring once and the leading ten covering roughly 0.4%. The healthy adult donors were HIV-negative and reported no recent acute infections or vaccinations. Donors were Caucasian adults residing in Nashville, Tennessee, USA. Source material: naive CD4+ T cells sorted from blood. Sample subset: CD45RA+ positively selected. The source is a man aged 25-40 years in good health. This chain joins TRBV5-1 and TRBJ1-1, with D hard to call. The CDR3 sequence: CASSLQSASIEAFF. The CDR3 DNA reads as TGCGCCAGCAGCTTGCAAAGTGCGAGTATTGAAGCTTTCTTT. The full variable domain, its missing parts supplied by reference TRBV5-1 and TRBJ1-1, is KAGVTQTPRYLIKTRGQQVTLSCSPISGHRSVSWYQQTPGQGLQFLFEYFSETQRNKGNFPGRFSGRQFSNSRSEMNVSTLELGDSALYLCASSLQSASIEAFFGQGTRLTVV.